This T cell receptor (beta chain) appears in the sequencing data of a study of cytomegalovirus exposure and HLA in healthy donors. Study-wide findings and caveats: Productive status was seen about 90% or about 30% of the time for most TCR beta V segments in an earlier analysis. Across donors, presence/absence analyses took sequencing depth to be roughly uniform. Fewer N-insertions (relative to the approximately 670-donor mean) were reportedly seen in an Asian-associated ancestry cluster in a later analysis.

Primers included in the PCR were 60 Vbeta and 13 Jbeta primers. Sequencing was performed with immunoSEQ multiplex PCR; in TCRdb, only in-frame clones are kept and a portion is missing. The profile shows roughly 130,000 clones, 78% of them singletons. Concerning this clone: Antigen unknown.

Germline CDR1 MDHEN, CDR2 SYDVKM. Trimming cost V 6 bases and J 2 bases; bases outside gene matches: 6. This CDR3 has 14 amino acids. The sample was PBMCs. The TCR originated in a woman aged 40 to 49 in good health and CMV-seronegative. The chain carries TRBV28 and TRBJ1-1; 7 nucleotides align to TRBD1. CDR3 residues: CASRPQGGNTEAFF. CDR3 in DNA: TGTGCCAGCAGGCCCCAGGGGGGAAACACTGAAGCTTTCTTT.